This T cell receptor (beta chain) was identified in a study of beta chain features in type 1 diabetes. Overall study findings and caveats: The influence of HLA type on TCRB rearrangement stayed undetermined. Insertion counts at VDJ junctions were lower in type 1 diabetes patients, who also showed more deletions there. TCRB CDR3s from Type 1 diabetes patients were moderately but significantly shorter in all four CD4+ subsets.

Germline trimming cut 7 bases from V and 5 bases from J; bases unmatched to any gene: 10. The CDR3 runs to 14 residues. Looked up from germline, CDR1 is SGHTA and CDR2 is FQGNSA. Worth noting for this clone: Its antigen is unidentified.

The entirety of the isolated RNA underwent reverse transcription, so expressed TCRB transcripts were sequenced. Sequencing produced, on average, roughly 1 million reads for the stem cell-like memory T cell samples. TCRdb's table, derived via immunoSEQ multiplex PCR, lists solely in-frame clones and lacks some. The sample comprises around 25,000 clones, about 63% of which are singletons, and roughly 1.2% rests with the top ten. This chain connects TRBV7-2 to TRBJ2-5, with 7 bases identical to TRBD1. The sample was stem cell memory CD4+ T cells from blood. This clonotype was sampled from a woman aged 40 to 49 with type 1 diabetes. CDR3 residues: CASTRQGIGETQYF. The CDR3 nucleotides are TGTGCCAGCACCCGACAGGGAATCGGGGAGACCCAGTACTTC.